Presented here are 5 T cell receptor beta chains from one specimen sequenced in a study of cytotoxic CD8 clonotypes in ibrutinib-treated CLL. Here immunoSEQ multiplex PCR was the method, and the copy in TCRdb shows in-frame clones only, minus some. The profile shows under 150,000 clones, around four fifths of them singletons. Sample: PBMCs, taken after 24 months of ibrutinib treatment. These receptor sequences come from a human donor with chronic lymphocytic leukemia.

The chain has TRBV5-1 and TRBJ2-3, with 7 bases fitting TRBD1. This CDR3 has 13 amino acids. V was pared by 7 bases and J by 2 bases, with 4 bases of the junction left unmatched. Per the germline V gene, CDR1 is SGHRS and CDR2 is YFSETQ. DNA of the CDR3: TGCGCCAGCTGGGGACAGCTCACAGATACGCAGTATTTT. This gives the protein CASWGQLTDTQYF.

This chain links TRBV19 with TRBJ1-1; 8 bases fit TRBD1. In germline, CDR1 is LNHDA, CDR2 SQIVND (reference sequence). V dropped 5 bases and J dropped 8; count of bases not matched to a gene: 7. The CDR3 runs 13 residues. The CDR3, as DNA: TGTGCCAGTAGTCCTAACCGGGACAGGGAAGCTTTCTTT. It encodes CASSPNRDREAFF.

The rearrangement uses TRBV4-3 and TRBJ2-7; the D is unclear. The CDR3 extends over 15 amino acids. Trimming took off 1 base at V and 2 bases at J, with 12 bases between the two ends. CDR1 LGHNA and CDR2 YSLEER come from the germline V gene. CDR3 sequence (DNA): TGCGCCAGCAGCCAAGCGGCCTCTGGCCCCTACGAGCAGTACTTC. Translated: CASSQAASGPYEQYF.

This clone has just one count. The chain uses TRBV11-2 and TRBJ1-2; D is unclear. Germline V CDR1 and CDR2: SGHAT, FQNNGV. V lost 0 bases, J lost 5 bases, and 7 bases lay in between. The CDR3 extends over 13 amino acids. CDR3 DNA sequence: TGTGCCAGCAGCTTAGAGGGCTTGTATGGCTACACCTTC. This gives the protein CASSLEGLYGYTF.

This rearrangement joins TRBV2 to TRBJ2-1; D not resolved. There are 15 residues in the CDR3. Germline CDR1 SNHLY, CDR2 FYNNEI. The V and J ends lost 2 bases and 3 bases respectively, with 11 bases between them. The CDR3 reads CASSETFGDYNEQFF. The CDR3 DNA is TGTGCCAGCAGTGAAACCTTTGGGGACTACAATGAGCAGTTCTTC.